This T cell receptor beta chain was found in a study of CD8 T cells in ankylosing spondylitis. Study-wide results and caveats: A TCR beta motif of roughly 8 highly homologous variants seemed to mark ankylosing spondylitis blood.

Comments on this clonotype: The antigen remains undetermined.

With 3 bases clipped from V and 5 bases from J, the junction kept 2 bases outside the gene matches. The CDR3 totals 14 residues. Germline-derived CDR1 and CDR2 are MGHDK and SYGVNS. TCRdb ran MiXCR on the 5' RACE reads and lists one entry per CDR3 protein. The data contain 650,000 to 800,000 distinct CDR3 sequences, around 20% of them seen just once; the ten biggest clones take up roughly a fifth. The specimen sequenced was blood, either unsorted or a sorted T cell fraction (not recorded which). This chain connects TRBV25-1 to TRBJ2-3; 10 positions agree with TRBD1. The TCR was taken from a male donor with ankylosing spondylitis. CDR3 amino acids: CASSDWDRGDTQYF. The CDR3 bases are TGTGCCAGCAGTGACTGGGACAGGGGAGATACGCAGTATTTT.